The 17 T cell receptor beta chains reported below all come from one sample, sequenced in a study of PD-L1 blockade in urothelial cancer. The protocol was immunoSEQ multiplex PCR, while the TCRdb copy is restricted to in-frame clones and leaves out a portion. The table shows 70,000 or so clones, with around 84% occurring only once. This material consisted of PBMCs, taken around atezolizumab (anti-PD-L1) treatment. All receptors derive from a man aged 70 or older with urothelial cancer.

V gene TRBV6-5 combines with J gene TRBJ2-7; tentatively, D is TRBD2 (6 bases). CDR3 length: 15 amino acids. In germline, CDR1 is MNHEY, CDR2 SVGAGI. The V and J ends lost 0 bases and 3 bases respectively, with 12 bases between them. CDR3 in DNA: TGTGCCAGCAGTTACTCGAACCTCGGGAGCTACGAGCAGTACTTC. Amino acid sequence: CASSYSNLGSYEQYF.

This chain links TRBV5-6 with TRBJ2-5; 9 nucleotides match TRBD1. The CDR3 consists of 16 residues. The germline CDR1 and CDR2 sequences are SGHDT and YYEEEE. Trimming took 1 base from V and 6 from J; bases not matched to a gene: 10. The CDR3 sequence is CASSLPVKQGAKTQYF. The CDR3 DNA is TGTGCCAGCAGCTTGCCGGTGAAACAGGGGGCGAAGACCCAGTACTTC.

This clone has a count of ten or more. Additional DNA sequences in this sample encode the identical CDR3. The chain uses TRBV27 and TRBJ1-5; 10 bases match TRBD1. V was clipped by 0 bases and J by 1 base; unmatched bases: 3. The length of the CDR3 is 17 residues. The germline V gene has CDR1 MNHEY and CDR2 SMNVEV (reference sequence). CDR3 sequence (DNA): TGTGCCAGCAGTTTATCCCCGGGACAGGGGAGCAATCAGCCCCAGCATTTT. It yields the protein CASSLSPGQGSNQPQHF.

The DNA of the CDR3 is TGTGCCAGCAAACTGGGACAGTCGGTCGGGGAGCTGTTTTTT. This gives the protein CASKLGQSVGELFF. V gene TRBV27 combines with J gene TRBJ2-2; 7 bases map to TRBD1. Germline values: CDR1 MNHEY, CDR2 SMNVEV (reference sequence). With V trimmed by 7 bases and J by 7 bases, 9 bases remained unmatched. The CDR3 is 14 residues long.

V and J are TRBV19 and TRBJ2-3, with 9 positions matching TRBD2. The CDR3 is 15 amino acids. The germline CDR1 and CDR2 sequences are LNHDA and SQIVND (reference sequence). Losses at the gene ends were 6 bases for V and 4 bases for J; bases not matched to a gene: 8. The DNA for the CDR3 is TGTGCCAGTAGGGATCTAGCGGGGAACGCAGATACGCAGTATTTT. It is translated as CASRDLAGNADTQYF.

The CDR3 region is CASSHLRGSYNEQFF. DNA for the CDR3: TGTGCCAGCAGCCATCTAAGGGGCTCCTACAATGAGCAGTTCTTC. The chain combines TRBV7-9 with TRBJ2-1; weak D call: TRBD1 (5 bases). The CDR3 has 15 residues. V lost 5 bases, J lost 0 bases, and 11 bases lay in between. From germline, CDR1 is SEHNR and CDR2 FQNEAQ (reference sequence). Using reference TRBV7-9 and TRBJ2-1 for the parts outside the CDR3, the full variable domain is DTGVSQNPRHKITKRGQNVTFRCDPISEHNRLYWYRQTLGQGPEFLTYFQNEAQLEKSRLLSDRFSAERPKGSFSTLEIQRTEQGDSAMYLCASSHLRGSYNEQFFGPGTRLTVL.

The rearrangement joins TRBV7-3 to TRBJ2-1; 7 nucleotides agree with TRBD2. V was clipped by 2 bases and J by 4 bases; unmatched bases: 2. This CDR3 region has 14 residues. Per germline, CDR1 SGHTA and CDR2 FQGTGA. CDR3 loop: CASSLAGGYNEQFF. DNA for the CDR3: TGTGCCAGCAGCTTAGCCGGGGGGTACAATGAGCAGTTCTTC.

V is TRBV6-1 and J is TRBJ1-2; D possibly corresponds to TRBD1 (5 bases). This CDR3 has 13 residues. Trimming shortened V by 8 bases and J by 4 bases, and 14 bases separated the two germline ends. Germline CDR1 reads MNHNS; CDR2 reads SASEGT. The CDR3 DNA sequence: TGTGCCAGCGAAGCGGGGCTTGGCTATGGCTACACCTTC. This sequence encodes CASEAGLGYGYTF.

The rearrangement uses TRBV5-1 and TRBJ2-7, with a possible D match to TRBD1 (7 bases). V was cut by 0 bases and J by 0 bases, with 13 bases left in between. This CDR3 has 16 residues. The germline gives CDR1 SGHRS, CDR2 YFSETQ. The CDR3 reads CASSLDSGGLSYEQYF. In DNA, the CDR3 is TGCGCCAGCAGCTTGGACTCAGGGGGACTCTCCTACGAGCAGTACTTC. Combining the CDR3 with reference TRBV5-1 and TRBJ2-7 gives the whole variable domain KAGVTQTPRYLIKTRGQQVTLSCSPISGHRSVSWYQQTPGQGLQFLFEYFSETQRNKGNFPGRFSGRQFSNSRSEMNVSTLELGDSALYLCASSLDSGGLSYEQYFGPGTRLTVT.

The chain links TRBV6-5 to TRBJ1-2, with no clear D. Germline CDR1 reads MNHEY; CDR2 reads SVGAGI. The CDR3 is 14 amino acids. The germline V and J ends were trimmed by 0 bases and 2 bases, with 7 bases remaining between them. CDR3 sequence: CASSYSTGNYGYTF. The CDR3 nucleotides are TGTGCCAGCAGTTACTCTACGGGAAACTATGGCTACACCTTC.

The V gene is TRBV6-5, the J gene TRBJ2-7, with D perhaps TRBD2 (5 bases). Germline CDR1 and CDR2: MNHEY and SVGAGI. The CDR3 totals 14 residues. The CDR3 loop reads CAIPSGPTPGEQYF. The CDR3 DNA reads as TGTGCGATCCCCTCCGGGCCCACTCCGGGGGAGCAGTACTTC.

The J gene is TRBJ2-7, the V gene TRBV19; TRBD1 matches 10 bases. This CDR3 is 13 amino acids long. CDR1 LNHDA and CDR2 SQIVND come from the germline V gene (reference sequence). V lost 10 bases, J lost 5 bases, and 8 bases stayed unmatched. For the CDR3, the DNA is TGTGCCACCTCTCCGACAGGGGGCAACGAGCAGTACTTC. This gives the protein CATSPTGGNEQYF.

The rearrangement links TRBV28 to TRBJ2-2; 7 nucleotides line up with TRBD2. The germline gives CDR1 MDHEN, CDR2 SYDVKM. The V and J ends lost 5 bases and 6 bases, in that order; junction bases with no gene match: 3. This CDR3 contains 13 residues. The CDR3 loop reads CASSTSVSGELFF. In DNA form, the CDR3 reads TGTGCCAGCAGTACTAGCGTCTCCGGGGAGCTGTTTTTT. Combining the CDR3 with reference TRBV28 and TRBJ2-2 gives the whole variable domain DVKVTQSSRYLVKRTGEKVFLECVQDMDHENMFWYRQDPGLGLRLIYFSYDVKMKEKGDIPEGYSVSREKKERFSLILESASTNQTSMYLCASSTSVSGELFFGEGSRLTVL.

This clone has a handful of counts. V is TRBV12-1 and J is TRBJ1-2. TRBV12-1 constitutes a pseudogene. CDR3 length: 13 amino acids. The CDR3 nucleotides read TGTGCCAGCAGCTTGAGGCTGGTCTATGGCTACACCTTC. This sequence encodes CASSLRLVYGYTF.

This sequence joins TRBV5-4 and TRBJ2-1; 14 bases map to TRBD2. Germline assignment: CDR1 SGHNT and CDR2 YYREEE (reference sequence). This CDR3 contains 15 residues. Trimming cost V 4 bases and J 5 bases; bases outside gene matches: 2. The CDR3 sequence is CASSKGLAGDNEQFF. For the CDR3, the DNA is TGTGCCAGCAGCAAGGGACTAGCGGGAGACAATGAGCAGTTCTTC.

This clone was detected once. The J gene is TRBJ1-2, the V gene TRBV28; 8 positions agree with TRBD1. The CDR3 runs to 15 residues. After removal of 3 bases from V and 7 bases from J, the junction contained 10 bases not matched to a gene. From germline, CDR1 is MDHEN and CDR2 SYDVKM. CDR3 protein: CASSLTLDRESGYTF. The CDR3 DNA is TGTGCCAGCAGTTTGACCTTGGACAGGGAGTCTGGCTACACCTTC.

V usage is TRBV6-5 and J usage is TRBJ2-1; D gene unclear. The CDR3 is made up of 16 amino acids. Germline loops: CDR1 MNHEY, CDR2 SVGAGI. V was clipped by 4 bases and J by 0 bases, with 13 bases between them. In nucleotides, the CDR3 is TGTGCCAGCAGTTCGCGCGCCGCTGGCTCCTACAATGAGCAGTTCTTC. Its protein is CASSSRAAGSYNEQFF.